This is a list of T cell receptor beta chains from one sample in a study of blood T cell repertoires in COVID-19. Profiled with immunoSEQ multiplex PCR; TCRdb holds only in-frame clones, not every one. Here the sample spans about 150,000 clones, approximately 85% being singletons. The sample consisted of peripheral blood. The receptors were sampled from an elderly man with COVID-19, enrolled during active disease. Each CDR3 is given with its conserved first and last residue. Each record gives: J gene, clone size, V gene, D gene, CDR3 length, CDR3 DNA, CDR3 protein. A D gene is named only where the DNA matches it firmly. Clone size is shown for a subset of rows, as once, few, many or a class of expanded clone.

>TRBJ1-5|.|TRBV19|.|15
TGTGCCAGTAGTATACAGGGGTTTAGCAATCAGCCCCAGCATTTT
CASSIQGFSNQPQHF
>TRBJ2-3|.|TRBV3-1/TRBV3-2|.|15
TGTGCCAGCAGTCGTACCGCGGACTCGGGGGATACGCAGTATTTT
CASSRTADSGDTQYF
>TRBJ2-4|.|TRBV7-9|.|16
TGTGCCAGCAGCCTGCTCCGGAGGGATTCCAAAAACATTCAGTACTTC
CASSLLRRDSKNIQYF
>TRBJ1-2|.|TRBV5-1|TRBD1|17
TGCGCCAGCAGCCCCCTTAAGGGACAGGGGGGCGGCTATGGCTACACCTTC
CASSPLKGQGGGYGYTF
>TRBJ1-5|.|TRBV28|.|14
TGTGCCAGCAGTTTTCGACAGGTGTATCGGCCCCAGCATTTT
CASSFRQVYRPQHF
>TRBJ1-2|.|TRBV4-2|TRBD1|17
TGTGCCAGCACCCCCCAGGGACAGGGTCGGTTTAGCTATGGCTACACCTTC
CASTPQGQGRFSYGYTF
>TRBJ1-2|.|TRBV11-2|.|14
TGTGCCAGCAGCTTAGTTCCAGGGGCCTATGGCTACACCTTC
CASSLVPGAYGYTF
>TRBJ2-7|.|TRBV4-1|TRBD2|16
TGCGCCAGCAGCCAAGATCGACTAGCGGGGGGCTTAGGGCAGTACTTC
CASSQDRLAGGLGQYF
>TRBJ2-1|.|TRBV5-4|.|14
TGTGCCAGCAGCGAAGGGGGACCCTACAATGAGCAGTTCTTC
CASSEGGPYNEQFF
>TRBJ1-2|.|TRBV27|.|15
TGTGCCAGCAGTTTAAATCGTTATTCTAACTATGGCTACACCTTC
CASSLNRYSNYGYTF
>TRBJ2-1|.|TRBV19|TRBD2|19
TGTGCCAGTACCTTCGGGACTAGCGGGGGGGCCCATGTTTTGAATGAGCAGTTCTTC
CASTFGTSGGAHVLNEQFF
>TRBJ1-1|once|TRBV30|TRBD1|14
TGTGCCTGGCAGACAGGGATCATGAACACTGAAGCTTTCTTT
CAWQTGIMNTEAFF
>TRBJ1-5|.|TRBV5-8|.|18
TGTGCCAGCAGCCGATTAGGGCGGTCAGGGGCCCGGATTTCCCCCCAGCATTTT
CASSRLGRSGARISPQHF
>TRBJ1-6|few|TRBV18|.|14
TGTGCCAGCTCCCAGGCGGGAAATAATTCACCCCTCCACTTT
CASSQAGNNSPLHF
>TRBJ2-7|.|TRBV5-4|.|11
TGTGCCAGCAGCGCCGGACTAGAGCAGTACTTC
CASSAGLEQYF
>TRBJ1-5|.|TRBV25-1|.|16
TGTGCCAGCAGTCCTCACGGGGCGGGGGGTGCCCAGCCCCAGCATTTT
CASSPHGAGGAQPQHF
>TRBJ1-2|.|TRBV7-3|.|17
TGTGCCAGCAGCTTAGGTCCCACCCAGACAGCGGGCTATGGCTACACCTTC
CASSLGPTQTAGYGYTF
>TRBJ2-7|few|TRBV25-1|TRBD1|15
TGTGCCAGCAGTGGCGGCCCAGACAGGGACTACGAGCAGTACTTC
CASSGGPDRDYEQYF
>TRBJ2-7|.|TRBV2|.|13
TGTGCCAGTCGCGGGGCGGGTGGATACGAGCAGTACTTC
CASRGAGGYEQYF
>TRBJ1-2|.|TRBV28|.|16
TGTGCCAGCAGTTCCCCCGGCCGGGGAGGTGACTATGGCTACACCTTC
CASSSPGRGGDYGYTF
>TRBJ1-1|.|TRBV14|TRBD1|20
TGTGCCAGCAGCGCACGAAACCCGACAGGGGGGGTTATTCGGGACACTGAAGCTTTCTTT
CASSARNPTGGVIRDTEAFF
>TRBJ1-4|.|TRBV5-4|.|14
TGTGCCAGCAGCTCCTCAGGGATAGATGAAAAACTGTTTTTT
CASSSSGIDEKLFF
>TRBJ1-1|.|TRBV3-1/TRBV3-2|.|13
TGTGCCAGCAGCCAAGGGCGGGGTGGTGAAGCTTTCTTT
CASSQGRGGEAFF
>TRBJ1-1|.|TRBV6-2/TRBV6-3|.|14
TGTGCCAGCAGTTACCTGTCCAGGGACACTGAAGCTTTCTTT
CASSYLSRDTEAFF
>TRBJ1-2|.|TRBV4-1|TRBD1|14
TGCGCCAGCAGCCATCTGGACAGGGGGGGTGGCTACACCTTC
CASSHLDRGGGYTF
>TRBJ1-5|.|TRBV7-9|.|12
TGTGCCAGCAGCCCCCCGGGTCAGCCCCAGCATTTT
CASSPPGQPQHF
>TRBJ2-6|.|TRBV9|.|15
TGTGCCAGCAGCGTATACGGCTCTGGGGCCAACGTCCTGACTTTC
CASSVYGSGANVLTF
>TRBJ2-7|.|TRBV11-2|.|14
TGTGCCAGCAGCTTAGACCAGATCTCCTACGAGCAGTACTTC
CASSLDQISYEQYF